The 28 T cell receptor beta chains given below trace back to one sample, sequenced in a study of blood T cells in healthy people across ages. Primers used in a second PCR of roughly 6 to 12 cycles were a sample-barcoded 5' primer and a J-beta primer mix. TCRdb processed the 5' RACE reads anew with MiXCR; each CDR3 protein has one entry. Of about 1,600,000 distinct CDR3 sequences detected, 42% appear once; the ten largest clones hold roughly 7.9%. The sequencing sample was made of blood. The receptor set was obtained from a woman younger than 35 in good health.

This clonotype was recorded a few times. The rearrangement links TRBV3-1 to TRBJ1-1; no clear D gene. V gave up 4 bases and J gave up 7 bases, with 7 bases separating them. CDR1 is LGHDT, CDR2 YNNKEL, per germline (reference sequence). This CDR3 has 11 residues. CDR3 coding DNA: TGTGCCAGCAGCCGAAACGGTGAAGCTTTCTTT. Protein product: CASSRNGEAFF.

The chain couples TRBV20-1 to TRBJ2-7; D might be TRBD1 or TRBD2, each matching 5 bases. The CDR3 is 15 amino acids. V dropped 0 bases and J dropped 2 bases, with 14 bases sitting between them. Germline V gene data show CDR1 as DFQATT and CDR2 as SNEGSKA (reference sequence). The CDR3 spells CSARDASGAAYEQYF. The CDR3 bases are TGCAGTGCTAGAGATGCTTCCGGGGCAGCCTACGAGCAGTACTTC.

The genes are TRBV27 and TRBJ1-6; 7 bases match TRBD1. The J segment lost 8 bases and the V segment lost 6 bases, leaving 4 bases of the junction unmatched. CDR1 and CDR2 from the germline V gene are MNHEY and SMNVEV (reference sequence). CDR3 length: 13 residues. CDR3 sequence (DNA): TGTGCCAGCAGACTAACAGGGGATTCACCCCTCCACTTT. Translating gives CASRLTGDSPLHF.

This clonotype occurred a few times. The gene calls are TRBV5-5 and TRBJ1-1; no reliable D call. Trimming took 4 bases from V and 4 from J, leaving 11 bases between them. This CDR3 spans 13 amino acids. CDR1 and CDR2 from the germline V gene are SGHKS and YYEKEE (reference sequence). The chain's CDR3 is CASSGVTSTEAFF. The CDR3 bases are TGTGCCAGCAGCGGGGTTACCAGCACTGAAGCTTTCTTT.

The table lists this clonotype with a few counts. CDR3 coding DNA: TGCGCCAGCAGCCAAGATCCCCCAAACACTAGCACAGATACGCAGTATTTT. Its translation is CASSQDPPNTSTDTQYF. The chain links TRBV4-1 to TRBJ2-3; D unclear. Germline CDR1 and CDR2: MGHRA and YSYEKL. Trimming pared 0 bases from V and 0 bases from J, leaving 13 bases between. This CDR3 region has 17 residues.

This chain connects TRBV28 to TRBJ2-4, with D maybe TRBD1 (6 bases). V lost 1 base to trimming and J lost 4 bases, with 8 bases between them. Germline V CDR1 and CDR2: MDHEN, SYDVKM. The CDR3 runs to 14 residues. Written as DNA, the CDR3 is TGTGCCAGCAGTTTATCGGGACAAAAAAACATTCAGTACTTC. Protein sequence: CASSLSGQKNIQYF.

This clonotype appeared once. This chain uses TRBV5-1 with TRBJ2-5; D may match TRBD1 or TRBD2 (5 bases each). CDR1 is SGHRS, CDR2 YFSETQ, per germline. Deletions cut 6 bases from V and 11 bases from J, with 23 bases between. This CDR3 has 14 amino acids. The CDR3 loop is CASKRGQDNNEQYF. The CDR3 DNA reads as TGCGCCAGCAAACGGGGCCAGGACAACAATGAGCAGTACTTC.

A note on this clonotype: A much more abundant neighbour one base away suggests this may be a read error. V usage is TRBV27 and J usage is TRBJ2-5, with 10 bases lining up with TRBD1. The end of the DNA aligns better with TRBJ2-7, so the J call may be wrong. The CDR3 is 15 amino acids. Germline V gene lookup returns CDR1 MNHEY and CDR2 SMNVEV (reference sequence). DNA for the CDR3: TGTGCCGGCAGGCAAGGAGGACAGGGGGTGAGCGAGCAGTACTTC. This codes for CAGRQGGQGVSEQYF.

There are many counts of this clonotype. At one end, the junction sequence differs from germline, possibly due to a read error. The CDR3 loop is CASSLGTSYNEQFF. CDR3 in DNA: TGTGCCAGCAGCCTGGGGACTTCCTACAATGAGCAGTTCTTC. The chain recombines TRBV5-1 with TRBJ2-1; TRBD2 might be the D (6 bases). The CDR3 runs to 14 residues. Germline V gene data show CDR1 as SGHRS and CDR2 as YFSETQ. Full variable domain (outside the CDR3, taken from reference TRBV5-1 and TRBJ2-1): KAGVTQTPRYLIKTRGQQVTLSCSPISGHRSVSWYQQTPGQGLQFLFEYFSETQRNKGNFPGRFSGRQFSNSRSEMNVSTLELGDSALYLCASSLGTSYNEQFFGPGTRLTVL.

This clonotype was detected once. This chain connects TRBV11-2 to TRBJ2-1, with TRBD2 matching over 8 bases. From germline, CDR1 is SGHAT and CDR2 FQNNGV. Losses at the gene ends were 2 bases for V and 13 bases for J; bases not matched to a gene: 10. CDR3 size: 14 residues. Here the CDR3 DNA reads TGTGCCAGCAGCTTACGGGTTAGCGGGGAAGCACAGTTCTTC. This encodes CASSLRVSGEAQFF.

This clonotype has a handful of counts. The CDR3 loop is CASSLEGPNQPQHF. DNA for the CDR3: TGCGCCAGCAGCTTGGAAGGGCCTAATCAGCCCCAGCATTTT. The V and J genes are TRBV5-1 and TRBJ1-5; D not resolved. The CDR3 is made up of 14 amino acids. Germline CDR1 is SGHRS and CDR2 is YFSETQ. V shed 0 bases and J shed 4 bases, with 8 bases lying between them.

The chain recombines TRBV29-1 with TRBJ1-2, with no clear D. Deletions cut 2 bases from V and 1 base from J, with 5 bases between. Germline CDR1 reads SQVTM; CDR2 reads ANQGSEA. This CDR3 spans 12 amino acids. The CDR3 coding sequence is TGCAGCGTTGAACCCTTTAACTATGGCTACACCTTC. Amino acid sequence: CSVEPFNYGYTF.

The chain combines TRBV7-2 with TRBJ1-2; maybe TRBD1 (5 bases). CDR3 size: 18 residues. Germline V gene sequence: CDR1 SGHTA, CDR2 FQGNSA. The ends were cut back, 1 base at V and 0 bases at J, with 18 bases in the middle. The CDR3 region is CASSLDRPRADPNYGYTF. The CDR3 DNA reads TGTGCCAGCAGCTTAGATCGTCCCAGGGCGGATCCTAACTATGGCTACACCTTC. The variable domain in full, completed from reference TRBV7-2 and TRBJ1-2, reads GAGVSQSPSNKVTEKGKDVELRCDPISGHTALYWYRQSLGQGLEFLIYFQGNSAPDKSGLPSDRFSAERTGGSVSTLTIQRTQQEDSAVYLCASSLDRPRADPNYGYTFGSGTRLTVV.

The J gene is TRBJ2-1, the V gene TRBV27; weak D call: TRBD2 (5 bases). The CDR3 extends over 16 amino acids. Germline V CDR1 and CDR2: MNHEY, SMNVEV (reference sequence). Between the trimmed V and J ends, which lost 0 bases and 3 bases, there was a span of 12 bases. CDR3 sequence reads: CASSLSGGGFYNEQFF. For the CDR3, the DNA is TGTGCCAGCAGTTTATCCGGCGGCGGGTTCTACAATGAGCAGTTCTTC.

This clonotype showed up just once. This chain links TRBV3-1 with TRBJ1-1, with D perhaps TRBD1 (5 bases). The germline V and J ends were trimmed by 4 bases and 4 bases, with 16 bases remaining between them. This CDR3 has 15 residues. Germline CDR1 LGHDT, CDR2 YNNKEL (reference sequence). CDR3 residues: CASSLGSGTVTEAFF. The CDR3, as DNA: TGTGCCAGCAGCCTGGGGAGTGGGACGGTCACTGAAGCTTTCTTT.

The chain links TRBV20-1 to TRBJ2-1; TRBD2 matches 8 bases. From germline, CDR1 is DFQATT and CDR2 SNEGSKA (reference sequence). The CDR3 is 16 amino acids. The V segment lost 0 bases and the J segment 6 bases; nucleotides outside the gene matches: 10. This chain's CDR3 is CSARDTRTSRANEQFF. The CDR3 coding sequence is TGCAGTGCTAGAGATACCAGGACTAGCCGGGCCAATGAGCAGTTCTTC.

J is TRBJ2-2 and V is TRBV4-1; 9 bases fit TRBD2. Losses at the gene ends were 1 base for V and 4 bases for J; bases not matched to a gene: 4. CDR1 is MGHRA and CDR2 is YSYEKL in the germline V gene. This CDR3 contains 16 residues. The CDR3 DNA follows: TGCGCCAGCAGCCAAGCGGGACTAGCTGTCACCGGGGAGCTGTTTTTT. Protein product: CASSQAGLAVTGELFF.

This clonotype has only a few counts. The V and J genes are TRBV4-1 and TRBJ2-7; D possibly corresponds to TRBD2 (5 bases). CDR1 is MGHRA, CDR2 YSYEKL, per germline. This CDR3 is built from 17 residues. The V gene lost 3 bases and the J gene lost 1 base, with 19 bases spanning the gap. The CDR3 sequence: CASSQTSDGDPSYEQYF. CDR3 DNA sequence: TGCGCCAGCAGCCAGACGTCAGACGGGGATCCATCCTACGAGCAGTACTTC.

The CDR3 reads CATSDLYRDEQFF. CDR3 bases: TGTGCCACCAGTGATTTATACAGGGACGAGCAGTTCTTC. The chain carries TRBV24-1 and TRBJ2-1, with D perhaps TRBD1 (6 bases). Germline CDR1 and CDR2: KGHDR and SFDVKD. The CDR3 consists of 13 residues. Trimming took off 1 base at V and 10 bases at J, with 10 bases between the two ends.

This chain connects TRBV5-6 to TRBJ2-5; TRBD1 might be the D (6 bases). The CDR3 totals 13 residues. V was clipped by 4 bases and J by 11 bases, with 18 bases between them. CDR1 is SGHDT and CDR2 is YYEEEE in the germline V gene. The CDR3 loop reads CASSHQWGTGQYF. CDR3 nucleotides: TGTGCCAGCAGCCACCAGTGGGGTACAGGGCAGTACTTC.

This clonotype was counted ten times or more. The chain employs TRBV7-6 and TRBJ2-5, with 7 bases identical to TRBD1. J lost 11 bases, V lost 3 bases, and 9 bases had no gene match. This CDR3 region has 13 residues. Germline V gene lookup returns CDR1 SGHVS and CDR2 FNYEAQ. The chain's CDR3 is CASSFNVDRAQYF. In nucleotides, the CDR3 is TGTGCCAGCAGCTTTAACGTCGACAGGGCGCAGTACTTC.

The rearrangement links TRBV27 to TRBJ1-1; perhaps TRBD1 as D (6 bases). This CDR3 contains 13 residues. The V gene's germline CDR1 is MNHEY and CDR2 SMNVEV (reference sequence). Trimming left V 6 bases short and J 7 bases short, with 15 bases between. The CDR3 coding sequence is TGTGCCAGCAGAGGTCGGGGGGCCCGTGAAGCTTTCTTT. Amino acid sequence: CASRGRGAREAFF.

V is TRBV20-1 and J is TRBJ1-1; D perhaps matches TRBD1 (6 bases). Germline CDR1 DFQATT, CDR2 SNEGSKA (reference sequence). CDR3 length: 19 amino acids. Deletions cut 0 bases from V and 6 bases from J, with 29 bases between. The CDR3 is CSARDLGVGTTYRYAEAFF. CDR3 nucleotides: TGCAGTGCTAGAGATCTTGGAGTCGGGACAACATATCGGTACGCTGAAGCTTTCTTT.

CDR3 region: CASSGGTGVAETQYF. Written as DNA, the CDR3 is TGTGCCAGCAGTGGAGGGACAGGGGTTGCAGAGACCCAGTACTTC. J is TRBJ2-5 and V is TRBV6-1; 10 bases agree with TRBD1. V lost 4 bases and J lost 4; bases outside the gene matches: 6. The CDR3 has 15 amino acids. Germline V gene lookup returns CDR1 MNHNS and CDR2 SASEGT.

The J gene is TRBJ2-7, the V gene TRBV29-1; TRBD1 matches at 9 bases. This CDR3 spans 13 amino acids. Trimming at V came to 4 bases and at J to 3 bases, leaving 4 bases not matched to a gene. Germline lookup yields CDR1 SQVTM and CDR2 ANQGSEA. The CDR3 nucleotides read TGCAGCGTTGTTCGGACAGGGGTCTACGAGCAGTACTTC. It yields the protein CSVVRTGVYEQYF.

This clonotype has a handful of counts. The V call is TRBV25-1, the J call TRBJ2-5; TRBD2 matches 10 bases. This CDR3 is built from 16 residues. CDR1 MGHDK and CDR2 SYGVNS come from the germline V gene. The V segment lost 1 base and the J segment 5 bases; nucleotides outside the gene matches: 7. The chain's CDR3 is CASSEFRLAGEETQYF. CDR3 nucleotide sequence: TGTGCCAGCAGTGAATTCCGTCTAGCGGGAGAGGAGACCCAGTACTTC.

This chain joins TRBV9 and TRBJ2-2; D may match TRBD1 or TRBD2 (5 bases each). Germline-derived CDR1 and CDR2 are SGDLS and YYNGEE. CDR3 length: 16 residues. The V and J ends lost 0 bases and 7 bases respectively, with 16 bases between them. This chain's CDR3 is CASSVAGGPRGGELFF. The CDR3 region has the DNA TGTGCCAGCAGCGTAGCCGGCGGGCCAAGGGGCGGGGAGCTGTTTTTT.

This chain connects TRBV25-1 to TRBJ1-1; 8 bases line up with TRBD1. Germline V CDR1 and CDR2: MGHDK, SYGVNS. Trimming at V came to 5 bases and at J to 1 base, leaving 6 bases not matched to a gene. This CDR3 is built from 15 residues. For the CDR3, the DNA is TGTGCCAGCAGTAAGACAGGGGAGGGGAACACTGAAGCTTTCTTT. It translates to CASSKTGEGNTEAFF.